The entry that follows covers one T cell receptor (beta chain) sequence. Its antigen is unknown. Treatment in this sample: roughly 10-day PBMC culture with coronavirus spike peptide pools or control peptides (ViraFEST assay). Scientists ran DNA taken from cultured CD4+ T cells through the Oncomine TCR Beta short-read assay for sequencing. TCRdb reprocessed the PCR reads with MiXCR, giving one entry per CDR3 protein. The table has thousands of distinct CDR3 sequences, around 76% seen once. The sample originates from a study of vaccination and CD4 T cells after COVID-19. About the research overall: Overlapping spike pools from SARS-CoV-2 and HCoV-NL63, HCoV-OC43 and HCoV-229E served as culture stimuli.

CDR1 is SEHNR and CDR2 is FQNEAQ in the germline V gene (reference sequence). V gave up 2 bases and J gave up 10 bases, with 17 bases separating them. CDR3 length equals 14 residues. The rearrangement uses TRBV7-9 and TRBJ1-1; a possible D gene is TRBD1 (5 bases). Specimen: CD4+ T cells from blood, cultured in vitro. This clonotype was obtained from a human donor who had recovered from COVID-19. The CDR3 nucleotides are TGTGCCAGCAGCTTAAAGGGGAGTGGGACTTCAGCTTTCTTT. This gives the protein CASSLKGSGTSAFF.